This TCR beta chain comes out of a study of cytomegalovirus exposure and HLA in healthy donors. Primers included in the PCR were 60 Vbeta and 13 Jbeta primers. The data were produced by immunoSEQ multiplex PCR, yet TCRdb's version contains in-frame clones alone and is incomplete. Here the sample spans 150,000 to 180,000 clones, roughly three quarters being singletons. Study-wide findings and caveats: At a 0.05 false discovery rate, a later analysis found 15,000 to 20,000 TCR beta sequences to be associated with HLA alleles. The analysis excluded some indistinguishable V segments, including TRBV6-2 and TRBV6-3. In a later analysis, TCR beta V- and J-gene trimming was associated with a missense DCLRE1C variant.

This clone came up a few times. The antigen remains unidentified. The CDR3 runs 14 residues. V lost 5 bases and J 1 base, leaving 11 bases between the germline ends. Per the germline V gene, CDR1 is SGHAT and CDR2 is FQNNGV. The sequence derives from a man between 25 and 39 years old in good health and CMV-seropositive. This chain uses TRBV11-2 with TRBJ1-1; a possible D gene is TRBD1 (6 bases). The sequencing sample was made of PBMCs. The CDR3 DNA reads TGTGCCAGCAGCGCGGACAGCCAGAACACTGAAGCTTTCTTT. Protein product: CASSADSQNTEAFF.